Here is one T cell receptor beta chain with its context. Its antigen is undetermined. One junction end does not reproduce the germline sequence, and a read error may be involved. The CDR3 contains 11 residues. Germline assignment: CDR1 SGDLS and CDR2 YYNGEE. These data originate in a study of T cell responses to AZD1222 COVID-19 vaccine. Study results and limitations: Researchers took repertoire samples only after the peak T cell response had come.

Using immunoSEQ multiplex PCR, the repertoire was profiled, and TCRdb retains in-frame clones only, with some absent. The sample lists 40,000 to 55,000 clones; about 90% were seen once. The V and J genes are TRBV9 and TRBJ2-1; D is unclear. This sequence originates from an adult who received the AZD1222 COVID-19 vaccine. This specimen consisted of peripheral blood, obtained 28 days after the second AZD1222 dose. CDR3 loop: CASSVEWGQFF. Here the CDR3 DNA reads TGTGCCAGCAGTGTAGAATGGGGGCAGTTCTTC.